The rows below give T cell receptor beta chains drawn from one sample of a study of CD8 T cells in ankylosing spondylitis. TCRdb ran MiXCR on the 5' RACE reads and lists one entry per CDR3 protein. This table has 150,000 to 200,000 distinct CDR3 sequences, just over 9.5% appearing once. What was sequenced was blood, either unsorted or a sorted T cell fraction (not recorded which). All receptors come from a female donor with ankylosing spondylitis or in good health (not recorded which). Both conserved end residues are part of each CDR3. The order of the fields is J gene, V gene, D gene, clone size, CDR3 DNA, CDR3 protein. A D gene is named only where the DNA matches it firmly. Clone size is given for some rows only: seen once, a few or many times, or a class if the clone is expanded.

J gene: TRBJ1-1; V gene: TRBV19; D gene: .; clone size: few; CDR3 DNA: TGTGCCAGTAATAACGGGGAATTCATCACTGAAGCTTTCTTT; CDR3 protein: CASNNGEFITEAFF
J gene: TRBJ2-1; V gene: TRBV7-9; D gene: .; clone size: few; CDR3 DNA: TGTGCCAGCAGCCCCACCAGCTATTACAATGAGCAGTTCTTC; CDR3 protein: CASSPTSYYNEQFF
J gene: TRBJ2-3; V gene: TRBV2; D gene: TRBD1; clone size: .; CDR3 DNA: TGTGCCAGCAGTCCGGGACAGGGGGCATCTGCAGATACGCAGTATTTT; CDR3 protein: CASSPGQGASADTQYF
J gene: TRBJ1-4; V gene: TRBV28; D gene: TRBD1; clone size: .; CDR3 DNA: TGTGCCAGCGGGTCCGGGACAGGGAATGAAAAACTGTTTTTT; CDR3 protein: CASGSGTGNEKLFF
J gene: TRBJ2-5; V gene: TRBV7-6; D gene: TRBD2; clone size: few; CDR3 DNA: TGTGCCAGCAGCTTCCTACTAGCGGGAGGCGGGGGAGAGACCCAGTACTTC; CDR3 protein: CASSFLLAGGGGETQYF
J gene: TRBJ2-3; V gene: TRBV7-9; D gene: .; clone size: many; CDR3 DNA: TGTGCCAGCAGTTTAGCAGATTACACAGATACGCAGTATTTT; CDR3 protein: CASSLADYTDTQYF
J gene: TRBJ2-1; V gene: TRBV12-3/TRBV12-4; D gene: TRBD1; clone size: many; CDR3 DNA: TGTGCCAGCAGTGGGACAGGGAATGAGCAGTTCTTC; CDR3 protein: CASSGTGNEQFF
J gene: TRBJ2-3; V gene: TRBV7-6; D gene: .; clone size: few; CDR3 DNA: TGTGCCAGCAGCCATCCAGGCACAGATACGCAGTATTTT; CDR3 protein: CASSHPGTDTQYF
J gene: TRBJ2-6; V gene: TRBV5-1; D gene: .; clone size: many; CDR3 DNA: TGCGCCAGCACCTTACAAGGCTCTGGGGCCAACGTCCTGACTTTC; CDR3 protein: CASTLQGSGANVLTF
J gene: TRBJ2-3; V gene: TRBV6-2/TRBV6-3; D gene: .; clone size: few; CDR3 DNA: TGTGCCAGCAGTTTCCCCTCTTGGGGAATGGCAGATACGCAGTATTTT; CDR3 protein: CASSFPSWGMADTQYF
J gene: TRBJ2-1; V gene: TRBV6-2/TRBV6-3; D gene: TRBD2; clone size: many; CDR3 DNA: TGTGCCAGCAGCCCGACTAGCGGGAGTTACAATGAGCAGTTCTTC; CDR3 protein: CASSPTSGSYNEQFF
J gene: TRBJ2-1; V gene: TRBV14; D gene: .; clone size: .; CDR3 DNA: TGTGCCAGCAGCCAAGACAGGACTACTCCCTACAATGAGCAGTTCTTC; CDR3 protein: CASSQDRTTPYNEQFF
J gene: TRBJ2-5; V gene: TRBV12-3/TRBV12-4; D gene: .; clone size: .; CDR3 DNA: TGTGCCAGCAGTCCCCCTGTGGGGGGTAGTGAAGAGACCCAGTACTTC; CDR3 protein: CASSPPVGGSEETQYF
J gene: TRBJ1-4; V gene: TRBV5-5; D gene: .; clone size: .; CDR3 DNA: TGTGCCAGCGGAACCCAGGGGTATAATGAAAAACTGTTTTTT; CDR3 protein: CASGTQGYNEKLFF
J gene: TRBJ2-5; V gene: TRBV7-8; D gene: .; clone size: many; CDR3 DNA: TGTGCCAGCAGCCCGGCTTTTACACAAGAGACCCAGTACTTC; CDR3 protein: CASSPAFTQETQYF
J gene: TRBJ2-3; V gene: TRBV12-3/TRBV12-4; D gene: .; clone size: many; CDR3 DNA: TGTGCCAGCATGGGGGATACGCAGTATTTT; CDR3 protein: CASMGDTQYF
J gene: TRBJ2-1; V gene: TRBV30; D gene: .; clone size: few; CDR3 DNA: TGTGCCTGGATATATTTGGGGGAGCAGTTCTTC; CDR3 protein: CAWIYLGEQFF
J gene: TRBJ2-3; V gene: TRBV20-1; D gene: .; clone size: .; CDR3 DNA: TGCAGTGCGGTCCTCGGGGGCCTTAGCACAGATACGCAGTATTTT; CDR3 protein: CSAVLGGLSTDTQYF
J gene: TRBJ2-1; V gene: TRBV7-9; D gene: TRBD1; clone size: few; CDR3 DNA: TGTGCCAGCAGCCCCGACAGGGGGGTTCCCTACAATGAGCAGTTCTTC; CDR3 protein: CASSPDRGVPYNEQFF
J gene: TRBJ2-3; V gene: TRBV24-1; D gene: TRBD2; clone size: once; CDR3 DNA: TGTGCCACCAGTGTGGTAGCGGGAGGCCCAGATACGCAGTATTTT; CDR3 protein: CATSVVAGGPDTQYF
J gene: TRBJ2-3; V gene: TRBV27; D gene: .; clone size: .; CDR3 DNA: TGTGCCAGCAGTTTGGGTCGGGGAGAGACAGATACGCAGTATTTT; CDR3 protein: CASSLGRGETDTQYF
J gene: TRBJ2-1; V gene: TRBV4-1; D gene: TRBD1; clone size: .; CDR3 DNA: TGCGCCAGCGCCGGACAGGGAGTCGAGCAGTTCTTC; CDR3 protein: CASAGQGVEQFF
J gene: TRBJ1-4; V gene: TRBV30; D gene: .; clone size: .; CDR3 DNA: TGTGCCTGGAGTGATCCTATCAATGAAAAACTGTTTTTT; CDR3 protein: CAWSDPINEKLFF
J gene: TRBJ2-3; V gene: TRBV27; D gene: .; clone size: many; CDR3 DNA: TGTGCCAGCAGCCCTACCTTGAGCACAGATACGCAGTATTTT; CDR3 protein: CASSPTLSTDTQYF
J gene: TRBJ2-3; V gene: TRBV13; D gene: TRBD1; clone size: few; CDR3 DNA: TGTGCCAGCCAAATATTCGACAGGGGCTCAGATACGCAGTATTTT; CDR3 protein: CASQIFDRGSDTQYF
J gene: TRBJ2-1; V gene: TRBV7-9; D gene: TRBD1; clone size: many; CDR3 DNA: TGTGCCAGCAGCTTTACCGGGACAGGGTCCTACAATGAGCAGTTCTTC; CDR3 protein: CASSFTGTGSYNEQFF
J gene: TRBJ2-7; V gene: TRBV20-1; D gene: .; clone size: .; CDR3 DNA: TGCAGTGCTAGACACGCGGTATCCTACGAGCAGTACTTC; CDR3 protein: CSARHAVSYEQYF
J gene: TRBJ2-1; V gene: TRBV9; D gene: TRBD2; clone size: few; CDR3 DNA: TGTGCCAGCAGCCCCTTCCCCAGCGGGAACTACAATGAGCAGTTCTTC; CDR3 protein: CASSPFPSGNYNEQFF
J gene: TRBJ1-1; V gene: TRBV6-1; D gene: .; clone size: few; CDR3 DNA: TGTGCCAGCAGGAATCTTATGACTGAAGCTTTCTTT; CDR3 protein: CASRNLMTEAFF
J gene: TRBJ2-1; V gene: TRBV20-1; D gene: TRBD1; clone size: .; CDR3 DNA: TGCAGTGCTACAGGACAGGGGAGAGGGGATGAGCAGTTCTTC; CDR3 protein: CSATGQGRGDEQFF
J gene: TRBJ2-7; V gene: TRBV6-1; D gene: .; clone size: few; CDR3 DNA: TGTGCCAGCAGTGGCAGGAGCTCCTACGAGCAGTACTTC; CDR3 protein: CASSGRSSYEQYF
J gene: TRBJ1-6; V gene: TRBV5-6; D gene: .; clone size: .; CDR3 DNA: TGTGCCAGCAGCTTGAGAGGGCGGGATTCACCCCTCCACTTT; CDR3 protein: CASSLRGRDSPLHF
J gene: TRBJ2-1; V gene: TRBV9; D gene: TRBD2; clone size: many; CDR3 DNA: TGTGCCAGCAGCGCACACCGAGGGACTAGCGATGAGCAGTTCTTC; CDR3 protein: CASSAHRGTSDEQFF
J gene: TRBJ1-1; V gene: TRBV2; D gene: .; clone size: .; CDR3 DNA: TGTGCCAGCAGCCCCTGGAACACTGAAGCTTTCTTT; CDR3 protein: CASSPWNTEAFF
J gene: TRBJ1-5; V gene: TRBV6-5; D gene: .; clone size: few; CDR3 DNA: TGTGCCAGCAGTTACTCGACCAGGGGAGGGAATCAGCCCCAGCATTTT; CDR3 protein: CASSYSTRGGNQPQHF
J gene: TRBJ2-1; V gene: TRBV5-1; D gene: TRBD1; clone size: many; CDR3 DNA: TGCGCCAGCAGCGACCGGGACAGGGGTTACAATGAGCAGTTCTTC; CDR3 protein: CASSDRDRGYNEQFF
J gene: TRBJ2-7; V gene: TRBV9; D gene: TRBD2; clone size: .; CDR3 DNA: TGTGCCAGCAGCCGTGGGGGGGGGAAGAGCCACGAGCAGTACTTC; CDR3 protein: CASSRGGGKSHEQYF
J gene: TRBJ2-2; V gene: TRBV27; D gene: TRBD2; clone size: few; CDR3 DNA: TGTGCCAGCAGTTGGGGACTAGCTCAACGCACCGGGGAGCTGTTTTTT; CDR3 protein: CASSWGLAQRTGELFF
J gene: TRBJ1-5; V gene: TRBV20-1; D gene: .; clone size: .; CDR3 DNA: TGCAGTGCTATAATGGGAGGGGACATTGGCAATCAGCCCCAGCATTTT; CDR3 protein: CSAIMGGDIGNQPQHF
J gene: TRBJ1-5; V gene: TRBV4-1; D gene: .; clone size: .; CDR3 DNA: TGCGCCAGCAGCCAAGCGAAGACCGACCCAGGGCCCCAGCATTTT; CDR3 protein: CASSQAKTDPGPQHF
J gene: TRBJ2-5; V gene: TRBV7-9; D gene: .; clone size: .; CDR3 DNA: TGTGCCAGCAGCCTCGCCGAGGAAGAGACCCAGTACTTC; CDR3 protein: CASSLAEEETQYF